Included here is one T cell receptor beta chain sequence, with context. What it recognizes is unknown. CDR1 LGHNA and CDR2 YSLEER come from the germline V gene. This CDR3 is 18 amino acids long. J lost 2 bases, V lost 4 bases, and 9 bases had no gene match. The entry originates in a study of cytomegalovirus exposure and HLA in healthy donors. Study conclusions and caveats: Fewer N-insertions than the roughly 670-donor mean were reportedly shown by an Asian-associated ancestry cluster in a later analysis.

The PCR had 60 Vbeta and 13 Jbeta primers. The repertoire was sequenced with immunoSEQ multiplex PCR; TCRdb's copy has only in-frame clones and lacks some. This repertoire includes 130,000 or so clones. The chain carries TRBV4-3 and TRBJ2-3; 13 bases agree with TRBD2. This TCR derives from a woman aged 40 to 50 in good health and CMV-seronegative. The sequencing sample was made of PBMCs. The CDR3 DNA reads as TGCGCCAGCAGCCTGACCCCGGGACTAGCGGGGAACACAGATACGCAGTATTTT. Its translation: CASSLTPGLAGNTDTQYF.